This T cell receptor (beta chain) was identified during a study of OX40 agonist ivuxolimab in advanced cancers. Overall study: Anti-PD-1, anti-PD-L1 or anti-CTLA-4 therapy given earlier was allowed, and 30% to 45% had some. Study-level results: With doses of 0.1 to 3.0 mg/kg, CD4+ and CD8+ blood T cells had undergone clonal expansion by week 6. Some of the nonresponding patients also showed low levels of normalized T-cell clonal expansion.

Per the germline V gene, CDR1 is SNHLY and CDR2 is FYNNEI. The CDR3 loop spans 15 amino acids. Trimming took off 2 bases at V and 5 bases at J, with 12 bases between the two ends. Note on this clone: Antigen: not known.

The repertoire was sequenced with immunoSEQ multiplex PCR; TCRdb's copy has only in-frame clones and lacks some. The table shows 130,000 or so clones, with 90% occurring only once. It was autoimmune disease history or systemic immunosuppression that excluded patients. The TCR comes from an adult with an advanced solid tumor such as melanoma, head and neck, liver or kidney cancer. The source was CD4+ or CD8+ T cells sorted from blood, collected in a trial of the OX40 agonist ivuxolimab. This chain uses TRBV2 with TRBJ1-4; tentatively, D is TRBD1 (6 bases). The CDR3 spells CASSESWTANEKLFF. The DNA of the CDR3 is TGTGCCAGCAGTGAATCCTGGACAGCGAATGAAAAACTGTTTTTT.